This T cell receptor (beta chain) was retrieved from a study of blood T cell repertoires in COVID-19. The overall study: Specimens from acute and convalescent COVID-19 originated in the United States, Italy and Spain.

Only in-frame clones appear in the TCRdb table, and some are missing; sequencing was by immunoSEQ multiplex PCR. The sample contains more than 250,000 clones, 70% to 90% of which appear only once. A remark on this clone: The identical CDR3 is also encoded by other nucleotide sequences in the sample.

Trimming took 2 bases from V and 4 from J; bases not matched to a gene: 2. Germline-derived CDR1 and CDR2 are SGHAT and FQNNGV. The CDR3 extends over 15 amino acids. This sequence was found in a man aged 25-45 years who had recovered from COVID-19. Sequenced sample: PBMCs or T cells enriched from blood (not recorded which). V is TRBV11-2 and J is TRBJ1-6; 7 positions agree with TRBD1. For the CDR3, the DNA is TGTGCCAGCAGCTTATCGGGACAGTATAATTCACCCCTCCACTTT. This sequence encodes CASSLSGQYNSPLHF. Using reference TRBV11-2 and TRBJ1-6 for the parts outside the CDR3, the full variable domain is EAGVAQSPRYKIIEKRQSVAFWCNPISGHATLYWYQQILGQGPKLLIQFQNNGVVDDSQLPKDRFSAERLKGVDSTLKIQPAKLEDSAVYLCASSLSGQYNSPLHFGNGTRLTVT.